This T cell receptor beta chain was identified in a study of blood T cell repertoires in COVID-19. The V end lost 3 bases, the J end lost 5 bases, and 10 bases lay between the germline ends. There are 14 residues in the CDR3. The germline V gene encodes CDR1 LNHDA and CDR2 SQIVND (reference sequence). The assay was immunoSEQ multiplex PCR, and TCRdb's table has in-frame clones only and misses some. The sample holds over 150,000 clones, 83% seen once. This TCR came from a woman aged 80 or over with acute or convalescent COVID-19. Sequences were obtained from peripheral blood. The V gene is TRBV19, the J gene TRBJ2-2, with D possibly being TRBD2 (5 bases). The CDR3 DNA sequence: TGTGCCAGTAGTATTAGCGCGGTGACCGGGGAGCTGTTTTTT. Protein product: CASSISAVTGELFF.